This is a list of T cell receptor beta chains from one sample in a study of glioma-infiltrating T cells. A single record per CDR3 protein comes from TCRdb applying MiXCR to the multiplex PCR reads. Among several thousand distinct CDR3 sequences listed, nearly 45% were seen once. The material sequenced was glioma tissue, nonneoplastic brain tissue, or PBMCs (not recorded which). These receptors all stem from a human donor with low-grade glioma or glioblastoma, undergoing nonglioma brain surgery, or in good health (not recorded which). The CDR3 runs from the conserved cysteine through the conserved F or W. Each record gives: D gene, V gene, clone size, J gene, CDR3 DNA, CDR3 protein. A D gene is named only where the DNA matches it firmly. Not every row has a clone size; where given, it reads once, few, many or a size class.

-	TRBV28	-	TRBJ1-5	TGTGCCAGCAGTTTGACAGGCGAGCAGCCCCAGCATTTT	CASSLTGEQPQHF
-	TRBV7-6	many	TRBJ1-3	TGTGCCAGCAGCGCGATTACAGGAACTGGAAACACCATATATTTT	CASSAITGTGNTIYF
-	TRBV10-3	many	TRBJ2-3	TGTGCCATCACTGTCGGGGGCGCGGGGGCAAATACGCAGTATTTT	CAITVGGAGANTQYF
-	TRBV3-1	-	TRBJ2-3	TGTGCCAGCAGCCAAGACGGATCCACAGATACGCAGTATTTT	CASSQDGSTDTQYF
-	TRBV6-1	few	TRBJ2-1	TGTGCCAGCAGTTATGGACACAGCAATGAGCAGTTCTTC	CASSYGHSNEQFF
TRBD1	TRBV7-2	-	TRBJ1-5	TGTGCCAGCAGCGCTTGGACAGGGTACCAGCCCCAGCATTTT	CASSAWTGYQPQHF
-	TRBV5-6	few	TRBJ1-1	TGTGCCAGCAGCTACGTAGCAGGCGAAGCTTTCTTT	CASSYVAGEAFF
TRBD2	TRBV11-2	-	TRBJ2-1	TGTGCCAGCAGCCCCCTAGCGGGGGGCGGGAATGAGCAGTTCTTC	CASSPLAGGGNEQFF
-	TRBV27	-	TRBJ1-5	TGTGCCAGCAGGGGAGCTGCTATTAGCAATCAGCCCCAGCATTTT	CASRGAAISNQPQHF
-	TRBV20-1	-	TRBJ2-7	TGCAGTGCTAGCCCCGGGTCGGACGAGCAGTACTTC	CSASPGSDEQYF
-	TRBV4-3	-	TRBJ2-7	TGCGCCAGCAGCCAGGACAGAGATCCCTCCTACGAGCAGTACTTC	CASSQDRDPSYEQYF
-	TRBV12-3/TRBV12-4	medium-sized	TRBJ2-1	TGTGCCAGCAGTTCCTGGGGGGCTAGAAATTACAATGAGCAGTTCTTC	CASSSWGARNYNEQFF
-	TRBV6-1	-	TRBJ1-6	TGTGCCTGCAGTAGCTCCTATAGTTCACCCCTCCACTTT	CACSSSYSSPLHF
-	TRBV6-1	few	TRBJ1-6	TGTGCCAGCAGTACCACAGGGAGATCACCCCTCCACTTT	CASSTTGRSPLHF
TRBD1	TRBV27	large	TRBJ1-6	TGTGCCAGCAGTTTATTAGGGACAGGGAATAATTCACCCCTCCACTTT	CASSLLGTGNNSPLHF
-	TRBV28	medium-sized	TRBJ2-7	TGTGCCAGCAGCCCCTCTCACTACGAGCAGTACTTC	CASSPSHYEQYF
-	TRBV6-5	-	TRBJ1-1	TGTGCCAGCAGTTACAACGTGAACACTGAAGCTTTCTTT	CASSYNVNTEAFF
-	TRBV20-1	medium-sized	TRBJ2-3	TGCAGTGCTAGCCCTGGCGCAGATACGCAGTATTTT	CSASPGADTQYF
-	TRBV20-1	-	TRBJ1-1	TGCAGTGTTCCTGGGGGGGAAGCTTTCTTT	CSVPGGEAFF
-	TRBV6-1	-	TRBJ2-6	TGTGCCAGCAGGGCCGCGGGGACTGGGGCCAACGTCCTGACTTTC	CASRAAGTGANVLTF
-	TRBV29-1	-	TRBJ2-7	TGCAGCGTTGTGGAAGGATACTCCTACGAGCAGTACTTC	CSVVEGYSYEQYF
-	TRBV6-2/TRBV6-3	-	TRBJ1-1	TGTGCCAGCAGTCCCTACTGGGAGAACACTGAAGCTTTCTTT	CASSPYWENTEAFF
-	TRBV2	many	TRBJ2-7	TGTGCCGACCGGCAGGACAGCAACTCCTACGAGCAGTACTTC	CADRQDSNSYEQYF
-	TRBV2	-	TRBJ1-2	TGTGCCAGCAGCCCGGGAAGGAACTATGGCTACAGCTTC	CASSPGRNYGYSF
-	TRBV2	-	TRBJ2-6	TGTGCCAGCAGTGATCAGGGAACTGGGGCCAACGTCCTGACTTTC	CASSDQGTGANVLTF
-	TRBV6-2/TRBV6-3	-	TRBJ2-7	TGTGCGCCAGAAGTGTGGAGGAGTGACTACGAGCAGTACTTC	CAPEVWRSDYEQYF
-	TRBV29-1	-	TRBJ1-1	TGCAGCGCTGAACAGGGCTGGAACACTGAAGCTTTCTTT	CSAEQGWNTEAFF
-	TRBV4-1	-	TRBJ2-1	TGCGCCAGCAGACAAGACCAATCGGGGGACAACGAGCAGTTCTTC	CASRQDQSGDNEQFF
-	TRBV2	many	TRBJ2-7	TGTGCCAGCAGTACCGGGGGCAGGGGATACGAGCAGTACTTC	CASSTGGRGYEQYF
-	TRBV4-1	-	TRBJ2-7	TGCGCCAGCAGCCAGACCGGAGTTGACGAGCAGTACTTC	CASSQTGVDEQYF